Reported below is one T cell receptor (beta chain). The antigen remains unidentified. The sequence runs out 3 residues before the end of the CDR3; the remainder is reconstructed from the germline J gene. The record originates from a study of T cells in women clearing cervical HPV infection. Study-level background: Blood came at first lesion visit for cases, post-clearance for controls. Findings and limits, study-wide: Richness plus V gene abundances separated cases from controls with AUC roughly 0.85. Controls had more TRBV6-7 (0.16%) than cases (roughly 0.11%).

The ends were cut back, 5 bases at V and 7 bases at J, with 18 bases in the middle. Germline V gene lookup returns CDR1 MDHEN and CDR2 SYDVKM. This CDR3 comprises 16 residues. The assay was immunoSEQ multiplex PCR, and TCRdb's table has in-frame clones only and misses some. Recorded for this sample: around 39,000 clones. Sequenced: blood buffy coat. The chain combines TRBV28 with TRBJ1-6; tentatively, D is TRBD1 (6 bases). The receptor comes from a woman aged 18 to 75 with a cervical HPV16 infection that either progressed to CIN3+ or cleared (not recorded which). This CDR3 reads CASSPRLGRGNSPLHF. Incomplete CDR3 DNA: TGTGCCAGCAGTCCCCGGTTGGGCAGGGGAAATTCACCC.